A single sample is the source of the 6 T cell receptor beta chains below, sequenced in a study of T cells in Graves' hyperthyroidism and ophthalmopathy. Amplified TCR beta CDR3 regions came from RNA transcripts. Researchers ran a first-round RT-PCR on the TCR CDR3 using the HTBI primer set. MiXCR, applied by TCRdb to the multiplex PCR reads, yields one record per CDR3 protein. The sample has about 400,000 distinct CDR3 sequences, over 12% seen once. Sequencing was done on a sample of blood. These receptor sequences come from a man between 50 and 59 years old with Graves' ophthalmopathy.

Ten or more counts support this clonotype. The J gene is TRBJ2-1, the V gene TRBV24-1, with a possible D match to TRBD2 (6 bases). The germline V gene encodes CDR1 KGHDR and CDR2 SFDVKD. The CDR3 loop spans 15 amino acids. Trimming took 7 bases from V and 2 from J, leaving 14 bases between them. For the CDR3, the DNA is TGTGCCACCAGAAGTACGGGAGACCCCTACAATGAGCAGTTCTTC. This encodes CATRSTGDPYNEQFF.

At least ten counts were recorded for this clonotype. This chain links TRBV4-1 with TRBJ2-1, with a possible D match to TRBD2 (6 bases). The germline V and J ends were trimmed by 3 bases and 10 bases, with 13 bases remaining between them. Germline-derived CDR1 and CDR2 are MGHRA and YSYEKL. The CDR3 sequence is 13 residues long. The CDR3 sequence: CASSHLLASEQFF. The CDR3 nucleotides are TGCGCCAGCAGCCACCTACTAGCAAGCGAGCAGTTCTTC.

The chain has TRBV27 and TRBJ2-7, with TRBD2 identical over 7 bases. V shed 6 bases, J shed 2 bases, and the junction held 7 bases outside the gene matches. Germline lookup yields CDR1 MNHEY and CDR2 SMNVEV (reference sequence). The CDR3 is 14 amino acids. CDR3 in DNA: TGTGCCAGCAGCCAAACTAGCGTCCCCTACGAGCAGTACTTC. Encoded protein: CASSQTSVPYEQYF.

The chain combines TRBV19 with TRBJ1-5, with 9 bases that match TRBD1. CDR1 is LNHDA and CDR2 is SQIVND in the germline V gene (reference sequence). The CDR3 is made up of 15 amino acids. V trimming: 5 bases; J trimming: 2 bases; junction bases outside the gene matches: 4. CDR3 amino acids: CASSWDRDGNQPQHF. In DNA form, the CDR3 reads TGTGCCAGTAGTTGGGACAGGGACGGCAATCAGCCCCAGCATTTT.

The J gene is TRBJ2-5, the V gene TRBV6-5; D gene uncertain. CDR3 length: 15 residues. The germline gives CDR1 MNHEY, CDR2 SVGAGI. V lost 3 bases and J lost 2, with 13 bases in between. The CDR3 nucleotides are TGTGCCAGCAGTTATTCGGCCTCAAGACAAGAGACCCAGTACTTC. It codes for CASSYSASRQETQYF.

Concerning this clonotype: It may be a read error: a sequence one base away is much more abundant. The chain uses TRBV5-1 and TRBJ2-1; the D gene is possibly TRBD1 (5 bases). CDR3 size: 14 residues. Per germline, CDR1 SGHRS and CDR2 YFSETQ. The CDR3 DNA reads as TGCACCAGCACCCAACAAGACAGCTACAATGAGCAGTTCTTC. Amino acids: CTSTQQDSYNEQFF.